This is a list of T cell receptor beta chains from one sample in a study of T-cell reconstitution after alpha-beta-depleted transplantation in children. TCRdb re-derived calls from the PCR reads in MiXCR, one entry per CDR3 protein. This table holds nearly 550,000 distinct CDR3 sequences, 15% to 20% found once. The sequences come from PBMCs from the stem cell graft donor, collected from the stem cell graft. These receptors all stem from a human donor who donated a stem cell graft to a child with acute lymphoblastic leukemia. CDR3s include the opening cysteine and the closing phenylalanine or tryptophan. Fields, in order: CDR3 length, V gene, clone size, D gene, J gene, CDR3 protein, CDR3 DNA. A D gene is named only where the DNA matches it firmly. Size values are once, few and many counts, or a class for expanded clones, and some rows have none.

length: 14
V: TRBV29-1
size: NA
D: TRBD2
J: TRBJ2-2
CDR3: CSVDGLASAGELFF
DNA: TGCAGCGTTGACGGACTAGCGAGTGCCGGGGAGCTGTTTTTT

length: 12
V: TRBV29-1
size: few
D: NA
J: TRBJ2-2
CDR3: CSVDLGGGELFF
DNA: TGCAGCGTTGATTTAGGTGGCGGGGAGCTGTTTTTT

length: 14
V: TRBV12-3/TRBV12-4
size: NA
D: NA
J: TRBJ2-3
CDR3: CASSLKASTDTQYF
DNA: TGTGCCAGCAGTTTAAAAGCTAGCACAGATACGCAGTATTTT

length: 17
V: TRBV7-9
size: NA
D: TRBD2
J: TRBJ2-3
CDR3: CASSPGVSGPATDTQYF
DNA: TGTGCCAGCAGCCCCGGGGTTAGCGGGCCAGCCACAGATACGCAGTATTTT

length: 15
V: TRBV20-1
size: once
D: NA
J: TRBJ2-4
CDR3: CSARDGGTVKNIQYF
DNA: TGCAGTGCTAGAGATGGAGGGACAGTAAAAAACATTCAGTACTTC

length: 14
V: TRBV9
size: NA
D: TRBD1
J: TRBJ1-1
CDR3: CASSEGQTNTEAFF
DNA: TGTGCCAGCAGCGAGGGACAGACAAACACTGAAGCTTTCTTT

length: 18
V: TRBV24-1
size: NA
D: TRBD2
J: TRBJ2-1
CDR3: CATSDLDRAGGPYNEQFF
DNA: TGTGCCACCAGTGACTTGGATCGGGCGGGAGGGCCCTACAATGAGCAGTTCTTC

length: 15
V: TRBV4-1
size: few
D: NA
J: TRBJ1-6
CDR3: CASSQELSGNSPLHF
DNA: TGCGCCAGCAGCCAAGAGTTGTCGGGGAATTCACCCCTCCACTTT

length: 14
V: TRBV27
size: few
D: NA
J: TRBJ1-6
CDR3: CASNPTGPNLALHF
DNA: TGTGCCAGCAACCCGACAGGCCCAAATTTAGCCCTCCACTTT

length: 17
V: TRBV27
size: few
D: TRBD2
J: TRBJ2-1
CDR3: CASSFLPASGSYNEQFF
DNA: TGTGCCAGCAGTTTCCTCCCGGCTAGCGGGTCTTACAATGAGCAGTTCTTC

length: 13
V: TRBV12-3/TRBV12-4
size: few
D: NA
J: TRBJ1-4
CDR3: CASSSLRHEKLFF
DNA: TGTGCCAGCAGTTCCTTACGGCATGAAAAACTGTTTTTT

length: 15
V: TRBV5-5
size: NA
D: TRBD2
J: TRBJ2-7
CDR3: CASSPPAGGFDEQYF
DNA: TGTGCCAGCAGCCCCCCCGCGGGAGGGTTCGACGAGCAGTACTTC

length: 18
V: TRBV20-1
size: few
D: TRBD2
J: TRBJ2-7
CDR3: CSARAPESSGRAPYEQYF
DNA: TGCAGTGCTAGAGCCCCCGAGTCTAGCGGGAGGGCCCCCTACGAGCAGTACTTC